This record covers a single T cell receptor (beta chain). The CDR3 spans 14 residues. Trimming removed 1 base from V and 0 bases from J, with 4 bases in between. Per germline, CDR1 SNHLY and CDR2 FYNNEI. The source of the sample is a study of blood T cell repertoires in COVID-19. Study-wide background: Some COVID-19 samples were acute and others convalescent; all came from the United States, Italy and Spain.

Repertoires were generated with immunoSEQ multiplex PCR, while TCRdb's copy carries only in-frame clones and drops some. In the table there are over 150,000 clones, around 95% of which are singletons. The V gene is TRBV2, the J gene TRBJ1-3; D is unclear. The receptor was derived from a man in his thirties or forties with COVID-19, enrolled during active disease. The specimen sequenced was peripheral blood. The CDR3 loop reads CASSEVVSGNTIYF. The CDR3 DNA reads as TGTGCCAGCAGTGAAGTAGTCTCTGGAAACACCATATATTTT.